These T cell receptor beta chains were read from a single sample in a study of cytomegalovirus exposure and HLA in healthy donors. The assay was immunoSEQ multiplex PCR, and TCRdb's table has in-frame clones only and misses some. Of under 95,000 clones listed, 76% are singletons. The specimen sequenced was PBMCs. The receptors were sampled from a man younger than 40 in good health and CMV-seropositive. CDR3s include the opening cysteine and the closing phenylalanine or tryptophan. The D gene is left open where the match is weak. Rows may omit the clone size; those that give it use once, few, many or a size class.

>TRBV18|TRBJ2-3|-|TRBD2
TGTGCCAGCTCACCACAGGCGGGAGGAGGCACAGATACGCAGTATTTT
CASSPQAGGGTDTQYF
>TRBV7-8|TRBJ2-5|-|-
TGTGCCAGCAGCTTAGCGGGCCGGGGGACCCAGTACTTC
CASSLAGRGTQYF
>TRBV19|TRBJ2-6|-|-
TGTGCCAGTAGTATAGTGGGCGACTCTGGGGCCAACGTCCTGACTTTC
CASSIVGDSGANVLTF
>TRBV28|TRBJ2-7|few|-
TGTGCCAGCAGTTTTCGGGGGAGTAGGTTCGAGCAGTACTTC
CASSFRGSRFEQYF
>TRBV19|TRBJ2-1|-|-
TGTGCCAGTAGTATACAAAACAGCGGTGAGCAGTTCTTC
CASSIQNSGEQFF
>TRBV30|TRBJ1-1|once|TRBD1
TGTGCCTGGAGGGCGACAGGGACCACTGAAGCTTTCTTT
CAWRATGTTEAFF
>TRBV5-4|TRBJ2-5|-|TRBD2
TGTGCCAGCAGCTTGGTCCCAAGCGGGGGGGCTTGGGAGACCCAGTACTTC
CASSLVPSGGAWETQYF
>TRBV28|TRBJ1-2|-|-
TGTGCCAGCAGTACCCGACAGTATGGCTACACCTTC
CASSTRQYGYTF
>TRBV5-1|TRBJ2-5|-|-
TGCGCCAGCAGCTTGGCCGGGCAGGGATGGTGGGAGACCCAGTACTTC
CASSLAGQGWWETQYF
>TRBV19|TRBJ1-2|-|TRBD1
TGTGCCAGTAGTCGCACAGGGGGGACTAACTATGGCTACACCTTC
CASSRTGGTNYGYTF
>TRBV4-2|TRBJ1-2|-|TRBD1
TGTGCCAGCAGCCAAGAAGCGACAGGGGTTAACTATGGCTACACCTTC
CASSQEATGVNYGYTF
>TRBV5-1|TRBJ2-7|few|-
TGCGCCAGCAGCTTGCGGGAGCCCCCCTACGAGCAGTACTTC
CASSLREPPYEQYF
>TRBV30|TRBJ1-4|-|-
TGTGCCTGGACCCCCGGACAGTTTAATGAAAAACTGTTTTTT
CAWTPGQFNEKLFF
>TRBV6-1|TRBJ2-6|once|-
TGTGCCAGCAGTGAAGGAGCCCTCCTATACTCTGGGGCCAACGTCCTGACTTTC
CASSEGALLYSGANVLTF
>TRBV18|TRBJ2-3|-|TRBD2
TGTGCCAGCTCACCACTCTCCCCAGCGGGAGTACTAGATACGCAGTATTTT
CASSPLSPAGVLDTQYF
>TRBV27|TRBJ2-7|-|TRBD2
TGTGCCAGCAGTTTATGGGGCGGGACTAAAAAAGAGCAGTACTTC
CASSLWGGTKKEQYF
>TRBV5-6|TRBJ2-2|-|-
TGTGCCAGCAGCGCGGTCCGCGGAACGGGCGGGGAGCTGTTTTTT
CASSAVRGTGGELFF
>TRBV7-9|TRBJ1-4|once|-
TGTGCCAGCAGCTTTCTAATACTGGCTGGGGAGGAAAAACTGTTTTTT
CASSFLILAGEEKLFF
>TRBV28|TRBJ1-5|-|-
TGTGCCAGTCAAGACAGTAGCAATCAGCCCCAGCATTTT
CASQDSSNQPQHF
>TRBV2|TRBJ1-3|few|-
TGTGCCAGCAGTGTTGGGGGGGTCAGAAACACCATATATTTT
CASSVGGVRNTIYF
>TRBV18|TRBJ2-7|-|TRBD1
TGTGCCAGCTCACCGCCCCAGGGGGCATCCTACGAGCAGTACTTC
CASSPPQGASYEQYF
>TRBV19|TRBJ1-1|-|-
TGTGCCAGTAGCTACAGGGTTGAAAACACTGAAGCTTTCTTT
CASSYRVENTEAFF
>TRBV28|TRBJ1-2|few|TRBD1
TGTGCCAGCAGTTTATATGTCAGGGGGGCCTATGGCTACACCTTC
CASSLYVRGAYGYTF
>TRBV29-1|TRBJ1-4|-|TRBD1
TGCAGCGTCGGGGACAGGGGGAATGAAAAACTGTTTTTT
CSVGDRGNEKLFF
>TRBV6-5|TRBJ2-5|-|-
TGTGCCAGCAGTTCCCCGGGGCAAGAGACCCAGTACTTC
CASSSPGQETQYF
>TRBV10-3|TRBJ2-5|-|-
TGTGCCATCAGTGAGTCGGGCAGGATAACCCAGTACTTC
CAISESGRITQYF
>TRBV18|TRBJ1-2|-|TRBD1
TGTGCCAGCTCGGCGGACAGGGCTAACTATGGCTACACCTTC
CASSADRANYGYTF
>TRBV7-9|TRBJ2-3|-|TRBD2
TGTGCCAGCAGCTCCGCGGGTAGCGGGAGGCCTAGCACAGATACGCAGTATTTT
CASSSAGSGRPSTDTQYF
>TRBV18|TRBJ2-2|-|TRBD1
TGTGCCAGCTCGTCCGGGACAGGGGACACCGGGGAGCTGTTTTTT
CASSSGTGDTGELFF
>TRBV2|TRBJ2-1|few|-
TGTGCCAGCAGTCTAGACTGGTCTTCGGGGAATGAGCAGTTCTTC
CASSLDWSSGNEQFF
>TRBV6-1|TRBJ2-5|-|TRBD1
TGTGCCAGCAGTACCGGACAGGGGGCTCAAGAGACCCAGTACTTC
CASSTGQGAQETQYF
>TRBV6-6|TRBJ1-3|-|-
TGTGCCAGCTTGAAGCGAACCTCTGGAAACACCATATATTTT
CASLKRTSGNTIYF
>TRBV7-9|TRBJ2-6|-|-
TGTGCCAGCAGCCTACTCATCTCTGGGGCCAACGTCCTGACTTTC
CASSLLISGANVLTF
>TRBV6-5|TRBJ1-3|medium-sized|-
TGTGCCAGCAGCCCTTCCGGCTCTGGAAACACCATATATTTT
CASSPSGSGNTIYF
>TRBV2|TRBJ1-2|-|TRBD1
TGTGCCAGCAGCAGGGGGCCTAGCTATGGCTACACCTTC
CASSRGPSYGYTF
>TRBV11-2|TRBJ1-5|-|TRBD1
TGTGCCAGCAGCTCCTACCAGGGGGCGTTTCGTCAGCCCCAGCATTTT
CASSSYQGAFRQPQHF
>TRBV10-3|TRBJ2-2|-|TRBD1
TGTGCCATCAGACGGACAGGGCTTGTCGGGGAGCTGTTTTTT
CAIRRTGLVGELFF
>TRBV4-3|TRBJ2-3|-|-
TGCGCCAGCAGCCAAGAAGCCCCTAGTACAGATACGCAGTATTTT
CASSQEAPSTDTQYF
>TRBV19|TRBJ2-1|-|TRBD2
TGTGCCAGTAGTCGACAAGCTAGCGGGCTATCCTACAATGAGCAGTTCTTC
CASSRQASGLSYNEQFF
>TRBV25-1|TRBJ2-2|-|-
TGTGCCAGCACCGAGCAGGGCAGCACCGGGGAGCTGTTTTTT
CASTEQGSTGELFF
>TRBV4-1|TRBJ1-2|once|-
TGCGCCAGCAGTCCCCGAGGTGGCTACACCTTC
CASSPRGGYTF
>TRBV28|TRBJ1-2|-|TRBD1
TGTGCCAGCAGTGGGACAGGGTCCTATGGCTACACCTTC
CASSGTGSYGYTF
>TRBV19|TRBJ1-1|-|-
TGTGCCAGTAGTATAAAATCAGGGGTGCAGGCTTTCTTT
CASSIKSGVQAFF
>TRBV7-8|TRBJ1-5|-|-
TGTGCCAGCAGCTTAATAGGGGTCCCGGAGCATTTT
CASSLIGVPEHF
>TRBV7-2|TRBJ2-7|-|TRBD1
TGTGCCAGCAGCTCCCGACAGGGGGACTACGAGCAGTACTTC
CASSSRQGDYEQYF
>TRBV11-2|TRBJ1-1|-|-
TGTGCCAGCATCCCCAGGGATAGTGGCACTGAAGCTTTCTTT
CASIPRDSGTEAFF
>TRBV19|TRBJ2-2|-|-
TGTGCCAGTAGTATAGTCCCGGCGGCCGGGGAGCTGTTTTTT
CASSIVPAAGELFF
>TRBV6-5|TRBJ2-1|once|-
TGTGCCAGCAGTTTTGACTGGTTCTACAATGAGCAGTTCTTC
CASSFDWFYNEQFF
>TRBV7-2|TRBJ2-5|once|TRBD2
TGTGCCAGCAGCTTACAGGGCGGGGGGGCGGAGACCCAGTACTTC
CASSLQGGGAETQYF
>TRBV7-6|TRBJ1-1|-|TRBD1
TGTGCCAGCAGCCCCGGGACAGGATGGATGAACACTGAAGCTTTCTTT
CASSPGTGWMNTEAFF
>TRBV4-1|TRBJ1-5|many|-
TGCGCCAGCAGCCGGGTCGTCGGGAGCAATCAGCCCCAGCATTTT
CASSRVVGSNQPQHF